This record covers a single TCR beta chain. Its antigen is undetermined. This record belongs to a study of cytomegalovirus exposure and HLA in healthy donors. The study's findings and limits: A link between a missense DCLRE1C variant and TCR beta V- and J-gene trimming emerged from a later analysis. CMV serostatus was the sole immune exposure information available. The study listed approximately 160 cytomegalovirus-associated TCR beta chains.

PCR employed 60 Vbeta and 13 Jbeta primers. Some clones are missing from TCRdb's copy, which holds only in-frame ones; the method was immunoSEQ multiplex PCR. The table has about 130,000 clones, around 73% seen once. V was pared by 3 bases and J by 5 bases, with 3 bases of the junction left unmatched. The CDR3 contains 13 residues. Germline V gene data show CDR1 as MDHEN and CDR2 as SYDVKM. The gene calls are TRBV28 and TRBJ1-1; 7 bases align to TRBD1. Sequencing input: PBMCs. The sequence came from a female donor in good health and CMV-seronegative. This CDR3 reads CASSLTGRTEAFF. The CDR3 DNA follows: TGTGCCAGCAGTTTGACAGGGAGGACTGAAGCTTTCTTT.